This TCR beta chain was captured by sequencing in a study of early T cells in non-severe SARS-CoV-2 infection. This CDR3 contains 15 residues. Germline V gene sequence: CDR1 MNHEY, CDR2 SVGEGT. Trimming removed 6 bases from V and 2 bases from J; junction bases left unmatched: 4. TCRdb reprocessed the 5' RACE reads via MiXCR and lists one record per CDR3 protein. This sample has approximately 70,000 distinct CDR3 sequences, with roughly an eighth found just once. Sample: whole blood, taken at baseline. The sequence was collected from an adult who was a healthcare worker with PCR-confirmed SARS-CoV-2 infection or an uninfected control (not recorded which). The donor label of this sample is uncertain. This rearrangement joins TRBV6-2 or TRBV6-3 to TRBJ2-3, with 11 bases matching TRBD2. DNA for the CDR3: TGTGCCAGCAGGCCGGGACTAGCGGACACAGATACGCAGTATTTT. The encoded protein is CASRPGLADTDTQYF.